This T cell receptor (beta chain) was sequenced in a study of neoadjuvant anti-PD-1 for oral cavity cancer. J was trimmed by 1 base and V by 3 bases; bases with no gene match: 4. This CDR3 contains 16 residues. Germline CDR1 and CDR2: ENHRY and SYGVKD. Generated by immunoSEQ multiplex PCR, the TCRdb table keeps only in-frame clones and is missing some. The table records approximately 74,000 clones, under 90% of them present only once. The chain uses TRBV10-3 and TRBJ2-1; 9 bases map to TRBD2. This TCR was recovered from a person aged 35 to 85 with oral cavity squamous cell carcinoma. This material consisted of PBMCs, taken before nivolumab (anti-PD-1) treatment. The CDR3 loop reads CAISDGLAPSYNEQFF. The CDR3 bases are TGTGCCATCAGTGACGGACTAGCGCCGTCCTACAATGAGCAGTTCTTC.